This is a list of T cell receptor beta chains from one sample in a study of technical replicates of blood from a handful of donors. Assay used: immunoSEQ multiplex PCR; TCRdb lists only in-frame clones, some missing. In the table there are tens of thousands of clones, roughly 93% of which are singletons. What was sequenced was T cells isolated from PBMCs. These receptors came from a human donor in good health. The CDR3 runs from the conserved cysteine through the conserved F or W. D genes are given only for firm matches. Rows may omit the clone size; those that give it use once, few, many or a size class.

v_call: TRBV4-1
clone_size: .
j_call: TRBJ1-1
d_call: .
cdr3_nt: TGCGCCAGCATGCGGGGTTCGAACACTGAAGCTTTCTTT
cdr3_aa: CASMRGSNTEAFF

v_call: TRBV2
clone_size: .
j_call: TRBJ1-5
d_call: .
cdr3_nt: TGTGCCAGCAGTGAAACATCAGACAAAAATCAGCCCCAGCATTTT
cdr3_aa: CASSETSDKNQPQHF

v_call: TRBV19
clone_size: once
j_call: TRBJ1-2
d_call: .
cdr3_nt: TGTGCCAGGCCGACAGTTTTAGGCTACACCTTC
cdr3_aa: CARPTVLGYTF

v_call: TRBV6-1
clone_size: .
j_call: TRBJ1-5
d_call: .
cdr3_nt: TGTGCCAGCAGTGACCTTTACAAGGGGGTATATCAGCCCCAGCATTTT
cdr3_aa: CASSDLYKGVYQPQHF

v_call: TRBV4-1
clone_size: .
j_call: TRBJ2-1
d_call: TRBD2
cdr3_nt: TGCGCCAGCAGCCAAGAAAAGCTAGCGGGAGAGGGGTCGGTTTACAATGAGCAGTTCTTC
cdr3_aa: CASSQEKLAGEGSVYNEQFF

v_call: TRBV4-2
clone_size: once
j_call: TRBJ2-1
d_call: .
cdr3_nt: TGTGCCAGCAGCCAAGCCCCAGAGCGGACCGTACTATACAATGAGCAGTTCTTC
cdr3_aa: CASSQAPERTVLYNEQFF

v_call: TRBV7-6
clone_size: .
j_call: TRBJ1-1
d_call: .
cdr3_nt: TGTGCCAGCAGCTTATCAGGGGACCCTGAAGCTTTCTTT
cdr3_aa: CASSLSGDPEAFF

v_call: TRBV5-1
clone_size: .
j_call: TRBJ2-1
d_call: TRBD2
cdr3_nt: TGCGCCAGCAGCTTCCGGGGGGACCTCAATGAGCAGTTCTTC
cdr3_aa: CASSFRGDLNEQFF

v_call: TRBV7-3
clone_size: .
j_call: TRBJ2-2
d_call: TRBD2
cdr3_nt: TGTGCCAGCATCCAGCGGGGGATCACGAACACCGGGGAGCTGTTTTTT
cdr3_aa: CASIQRGITNTGELFF

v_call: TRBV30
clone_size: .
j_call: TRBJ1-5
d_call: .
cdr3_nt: TGTGCCTGGAAGAGATGGAATCAGCCCCAGCATTTT
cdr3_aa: CAWKRWNQPQHF

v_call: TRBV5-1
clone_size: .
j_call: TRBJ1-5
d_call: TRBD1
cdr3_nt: TGCGCCAGCAGCTCCGGGGAGGCAGGGGGAAATCAGCCCCAGCATTTT
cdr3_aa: CASSSGEAGGNQPQHF

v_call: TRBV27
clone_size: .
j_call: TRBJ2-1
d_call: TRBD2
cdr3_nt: TGTGCCAGCAGTCCCCGACTAGCGGGAGCGACCTACAATGAGCAGTTCTTC
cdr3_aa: CASSPRLAGATYNEQFF

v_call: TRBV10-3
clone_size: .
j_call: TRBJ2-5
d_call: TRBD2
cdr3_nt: TGTGCCATCAGTGAATCAGCCAGCGGGGTCGGAGAGACCCAGTACTTC
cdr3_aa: CAISESASGVGETQYF

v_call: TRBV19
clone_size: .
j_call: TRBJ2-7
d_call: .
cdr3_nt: TGTGCCACCTCTTCGGGGGACCCCGGCTCGACCTACGAGCAGTACTTC
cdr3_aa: CATSSGDPGSTYEQYF

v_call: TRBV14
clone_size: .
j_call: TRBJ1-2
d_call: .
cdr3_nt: TGTGCCAGCAGCCAAGATGGAAGCAGGGTATCCCTGAGCTACACCTTC
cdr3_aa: CASSQDGSRVSLSYTF

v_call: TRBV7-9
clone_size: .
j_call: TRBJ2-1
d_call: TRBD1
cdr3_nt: TGTGCCAGCAGCTTAACTCACGGGACAGGTGTTGGCAATGAGCAGTTCTTC
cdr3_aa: CASSLTHGTGVGNEQFF

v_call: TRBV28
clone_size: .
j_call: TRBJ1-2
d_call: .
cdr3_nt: TGTGCCAGCAGCCTGGCGCAGGAAGCTAACTATGGCTACACCTTC
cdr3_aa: CASSLAQEANYGYTF

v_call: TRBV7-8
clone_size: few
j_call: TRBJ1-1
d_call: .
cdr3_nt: TGTGCCAGCAGCTTACGCCAGGGCAGAACGAACACTGAAGCTTTCTTT
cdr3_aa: CASSLRQGRTNTEAFF

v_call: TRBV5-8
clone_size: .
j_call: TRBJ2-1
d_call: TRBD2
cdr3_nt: TGTGCCAGCAGCCCGGTCGCCCTACTAGCGCAGTCCTACAATGAGCAGTTCTTC
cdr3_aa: CASSPVALLAQSYNEQFF

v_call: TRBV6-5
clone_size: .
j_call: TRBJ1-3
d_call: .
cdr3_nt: TGTGCCAGCAGTCTCACGCCCGGCTCTGGAAACACCATATATTTT
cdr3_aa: CASSLTPGSGNTIYF

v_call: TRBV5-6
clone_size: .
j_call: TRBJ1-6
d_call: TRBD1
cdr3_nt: TGTGCCAGCAGCTTGCCGCAGGCAGGGACAGCGACTTCACCCCTCCACTTT
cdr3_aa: CASSLPQAGTATSPLHF

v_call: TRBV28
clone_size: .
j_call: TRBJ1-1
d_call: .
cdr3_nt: TGTGCCAGCAGACCATCGACAGAATATGAAGCTTTCTTT
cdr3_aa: CASRPSTEYEAFF

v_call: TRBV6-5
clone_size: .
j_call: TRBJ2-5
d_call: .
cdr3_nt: TGTGCCAGCAGTTACTCTCCGGAGTGGTCGCGGGAGACCCAGTACTTC
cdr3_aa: CASSYSPEWSRETQYF

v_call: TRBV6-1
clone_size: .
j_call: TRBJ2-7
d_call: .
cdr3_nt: TGTGCCAGCAGTGAAGCACTGTCAGGGTATTCCTACGAGCAGTACTTC
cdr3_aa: CASSEALSGYSYEQYF

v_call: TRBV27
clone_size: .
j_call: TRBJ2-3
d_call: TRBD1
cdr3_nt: TGTGCCAGTGCGTGGGGGACAGGGAGGATCGGGGGGACGCAGTATTTT
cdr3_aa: CASAWGTGRIGGTQYF

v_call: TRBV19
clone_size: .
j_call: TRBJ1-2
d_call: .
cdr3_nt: TGTGCCAGTAGTATAGATCTGACAGTGTACTATGGCTACACCTTC
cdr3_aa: CASSIDLTVYYGYTF

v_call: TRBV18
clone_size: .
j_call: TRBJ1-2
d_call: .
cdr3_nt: TGTGCCAGCTCACCAGAGTCGGCAGGCGAATATGGCTACACCTTC
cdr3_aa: CASSPESAGEYGYTF

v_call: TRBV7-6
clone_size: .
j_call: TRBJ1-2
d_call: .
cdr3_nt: TGTGCCAGCAGTTCAGCGGGGGCTTCGGGTACCTATGGCTACACCTTC
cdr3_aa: CASSSAGASGTYGYTF

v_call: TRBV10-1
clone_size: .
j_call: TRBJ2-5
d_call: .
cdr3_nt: TGCGCCAGCAGTGAAGTCGAGCAAGAGACCCAGTACTTC
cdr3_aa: CASSEVEQETQYF

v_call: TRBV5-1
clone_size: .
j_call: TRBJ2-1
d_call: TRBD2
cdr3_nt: TGCGCCAGCTACGTGGCGGGAGGGATAAGTAATGAGCAGTTCTTC
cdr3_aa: CASYVAGGISNEQFF

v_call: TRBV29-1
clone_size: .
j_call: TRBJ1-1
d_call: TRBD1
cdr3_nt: TGCAGCGTTGATAAGGGGGCGCCTCGGGCTTTCTTT
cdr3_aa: CSVDKGAPRAFF